This T cell receptor beta chain stems from a study of glioma-infiltrating T cells after dendritic cell vaccination. Remarks on this clone: Other nucleotide sequences from this sample produce the same CDR3.

Germline CDR1 SGHVS, CDR2 FNYEAQ. V lost 6 bases to trimming and J lost 6 bases, with 9 bases between them. This CDR3 comprises 12 residues. Sequenced by immunoSEQ multiplex PCR; TCRdb stores in-frame clones only, minus some. The data show just under 60,000 clones, around 85% seen once. Time point: after dendritic cell vaccination, including at tumor progression/relapse. The receptor was derived from a human donor with glioblastoma. Sequencing was performed on blood, taken after dendritic cell vaccination. The chain combines TRBV7-6 with TRBJ1-5, with D unresolved. The CDR3 reads CASRAGGQPQHF. The DNA for the CDR3 is TGTGCCAGCAGGGCAGGAGGTCAGCCCCAGCATTTT.